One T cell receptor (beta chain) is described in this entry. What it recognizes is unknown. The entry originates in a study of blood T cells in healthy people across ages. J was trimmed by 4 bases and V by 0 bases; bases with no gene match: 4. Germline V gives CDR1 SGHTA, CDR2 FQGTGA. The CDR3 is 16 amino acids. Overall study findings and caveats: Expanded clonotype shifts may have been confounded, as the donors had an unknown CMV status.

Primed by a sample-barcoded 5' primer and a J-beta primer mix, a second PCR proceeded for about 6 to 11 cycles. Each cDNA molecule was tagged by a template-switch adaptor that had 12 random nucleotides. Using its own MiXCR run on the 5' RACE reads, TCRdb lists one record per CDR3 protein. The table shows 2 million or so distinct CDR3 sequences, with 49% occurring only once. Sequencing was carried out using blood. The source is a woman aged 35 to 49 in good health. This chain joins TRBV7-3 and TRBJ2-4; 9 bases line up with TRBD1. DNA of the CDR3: TGTGCCAGCAGCTTAACAGGACAGGGGAGGAAAAACATTCAGTACTTC. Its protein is CASSLTGQGRKNIQYF.